A selection of T cell receptor beta chains follows, all from one sample in a study of shared clonotypes between healthy human individuals. The table came from immunoSEQ multiplex PCR; TCRdb's copy has only in-frame clones and leaves some out. This table has some 740,000 clones, approximately 92% appearing once. Material for sequencing was naive CD8+ T cells sorted from blood. These receptors were collected from a young man in good health. Both conserved end residues are part of each CDR3. D genes are given only for firm matches. Expanded clones are given a class, and other clones once, few, many or no size at all.

abundance	j_gene	v_gene	d_gene	CDR3nt	CDR3aa
few	TRBJ2-2	TRBV7-2	.	TGTGCCAGCAGCTTACCGGGGAACACCGGGGAGCTGTTTTTT	CASSLPGNTGELFF
.	TRBJ2-7	TRBV9	TRBD2	TGTGCCAGCAGCGTAGAGGCTAGCGGGAGATACGAGCAGTACTTC	CASSVEASGRYEQYF
.	TRBJ2-1	TRBV2	.	TGTGCCTGTGGTGGGCAAGCTGAGCAGTTCTTC	CACGGQAEQFF
once	TRBJ2-1	TRBV25-1	TRBD1	TGTGCCAGCAGTGTTACAGGGGGAAGTCCCTACAATGAGCAGTTCTTC	CASSVTGGSPYNEQFF
.	TRBJ1-5	TRBV19	TRBD1	TGTGCCGGAAGCCTCGGGACAGATCAGCCCCAGCATTTT	CAGSLGTDQPQHF
.	TRBJ2-1	TRBV28	.	TGTGCCAGCAGTTTGACCTACTTGGGGGCAACCTACAATGAGCAGTTCTTC	CASSLTYLGATYNEQFF
once	TRBJ1-3	TRBV6-6	.	TGTGCCAGCAGCCATATACAGGGCTCTGGAAACACCATATATTTT	CASSHIQGSGNTIYF
.	TRBJ2-2	TRBV11-2	TRBD1	TGTGCCAGCAGCTTAGGACTCTCGACAGGGCAACTTTCCGGGGAGCTGTTTTTT	CASSLGLSTGQLSGELFF
.	TRBJ2-1	TRBV27	.	TGTGCCAGCATTGGGGGAGCGAATGAGCAGTTCTTC	CASIGGANEQFF
.	TRBJ1-2	TRBV29-1	.	TGCAGCTCCGCCAAAGGAGGGGAAAACTATGGCTACACCTTC	CSSAKGGENYGYTF